This note documents a single TCR beta chain sequence. Antigen: not known. There are 13 residues in the CDR3. CDR1 is ENHRY, CDR2 SYGVKD, per germline. V lost 10 bases and J 4 bases, leaving 15 bases between the germline ends. The sample is drawn from a study of shared clonotypes between healthy human individuals. Overall study results and limits: Non-shared clonotypes had lower generation probabilities than clonotypes shared by all four sorted-subset donors.

Only Caucasian adults living in Nashville, Tennessee served as donors. When replicate PCRs were run on sorted subsets, they used 150 to 200 ng DNA, about 30,000 T cell genomes. Sequencing used immunoSEQ multiplex PCR; TCRdb keeps in-frame clones, though not all of them. The sample gives more than 2 million clones, 90% to 95% of which show up once; more than 0.1% is in the top ten. The specimen was naive CD4+ T cells sorted from blood. Subset in this sample: CD45RA+ positively selected. The V and J genes are TRBV10-3 and TRBJ2-3; D tentatively fits TRBD1 or TRBD2 (5 bases each). This clonotype was obtained from a man aged 18 to 29 in good health. The CDR3 sequence: CANGRDGPDTQYF. CDR3 DNA sequence: TGTGCCAACGGAAGGGACGGACCAGATACGCAGTATTTT.